Below are 28 T cell receptor beta chains sequenced from a single sample in a study of identical twins (dated by TCRdb to 2016 to 2018). The library relied on 5' RACE. These reads were obtained on an Illumina HiSeq 2000. TCRdb ran its own pipeline on the public reads, namely fastp trimming at Q25 and MiXCR clone calling, and kept in-frame beta chains. Each CDR3 protein appears once, grouped with its most common genes and DNA. The sample includes 1.5 million to 2 million distinct CDR3 sequences, with about 31% observed a single time. Around 0.3% of the sample lies in the top ten. Sequencing was carried out using cord blood. The receptors originated from a newborn girl in good health.

The table lists this clonotype with a few counts. The V gene is TRBV21-1, the J gene TRBJ2-1. TRBV21-1 is labeled a pseudogene. CDR3 length: 19 amino acids. The CDR3 DNA reads as TGTGCCAGCAGCAAAGCTCTCTGCTCCGGGACAGGGTTCCTCAATGAGCAGTTCTTC. This sequence encodes CASSKALCSGTGFLNEQFF.

V is TRBV28 and J is TRBJ1-2, with D maybe TRBD1 (5 bases). The CDR3 is 14 residues long. CDR1 and CDR2 (germline): MDHEN, SYDVKM. The V end lost 2 bases, the J end lost 4 bases, and 11 bases lay between the germline ends. The CDR3 loop reads CASSLLTGFYGYTF. The DNA of the CDR3 is TGTGCCAGCAGTTTACTCACAGGCTTCTATGGCTACACCTTC.

The chain has TRBV6-2 or TRBV6-3 and TRBJ1-1, with D perhaps matching TRBD1 (5 bases). Germline V gives CDR1 MNHEY, CDR2 SVGEGT. The CDR3 loop spans 16 amino acids. V was clipped by 5 bases and J by 0 bases, with 16 bases between them. The CDR3 loop reads CASSRPFGTVNTEAFF. CDR3 nucleotide sequence: TGTGCCAGCAGTCGCCCATTCGGGACGGTGAACACTGAAGCTTTCTTT.

This sequence joins TRBV6-1 and TRBJ2-3; TRBD2 aligns across 9 bases. The germline V gene encodes CDR1 MNHNS and CDR2 SASEGT. Trimming cost V 5 bases and J 4 bases; bases outside gene matches: 7. The CDR3 consists of 15 residues. The CDR3 loop reads CASSLSGSGADTQYF. As DNA, the CDR3 is TGTGCCAGCAGTCTTAGCGGGAGTGGGGCAGATACGCAGTATTTT.

This clonotype was detected only a few times. V usage is TRBV2 and J usage is TRBJ2-7; 11 positions match TRBD2. V trimming: 6 bases; J trimming: 7 bases; junction bases outside the gene matches: 8. Germline V gene lookup returns CDR1 SNHLY and CDR2 FYNNEI. The CDR3 runs to 14 residues. CDR3 DNA sequence: TGTGCCAGCAGAGACGGACTAGCGGGCAATGAGCAGTACTTC. Encoded protein: CASRDGLAGNEQYF.

This chain joins TRBV18 and TRBJ2-6; no clear D. Germline V CDR1 and CDR2: KGHSH, LQKENI. The CDR3 totals 17 residues. V dropped 1 base and J dropped 0 bases, with 10 bases sitting between them. CDR3 DNA: TGTGCCAGCTCACCACGGGCACTGCTCTCTGGGGCCAACGTCCTGACTTTC. Its protein product is CASSPRALLSGANVLTF. Variable domain in full (rest from reference TRBV18 and TRBJ2-6): NAGVMQNPRHLVRRRGQEARLRCSPMKGHSHVYWYRQLPEEGLKFMVYLQKENIIDESGMPKERFSAEFPKEGPSILRIQQVVRGDSAAYFCASSPRALLSGANVLTFGAGSRLTVL.

This chain joins TRBV28 and TRBJ2-4; TRBD2 might be the D (6 bases). The J call may be mistaken, given a closer DNA end match to TRBJ2-5. The CDR3 sequence is 15 residues long. Germline-derived CDR1 and CDR2 are MDHEN and SYDVKM. CDR3 amino acids: CASNGEAGPRKTQYF. CDR3 nucleotides: TGTGCCAGCAACGGGGAGGCAGGTCCAAGAAAGACCCAGTACTTC.

This clonotype was recorded a few times. The V call is TRBV10-2, the J call TRBJ1-4; the match to TRBD1 covers 8 bases. Trimming took 8 bases from V and 5 from J; bases not matched to a gene: 7. The CDR3 has 14 residues. Germline V lookup: CDR1 WSHSY, CDR2 SAAADI. CDR3 in amino acids: CASCGQGQNEKLFF. The CDR3 bases are TGCGCCAGCTGCGGACAGGGCCAAAATGAAAAACTGTTTTTT.

This chain links TRBV5-5 with TRBJ2-7, with TRBD1 identical over 10 bases. Germline V gives CDR1 SGHKS, CDR2 YYEKEE (reference sequence). Unmatched junction bases numbered 8, after V lost 4 bases and J lost 1 base. The CDR3 extends over 16 amino acids. In nucleotides, the CDR3 is TGTGCCAGCAGCCTAAGTGGGACAGGGGCATCCTACGAGCAGTACTTC. It specifies CASSLSGTGASYEQYF.

The genes are TRBV5-1 and TRBJ2-1; TRBD1 matches 10 bases. The CDR3 loop spans 16 amino acids. V lost 4 bases, J lost 1 base, and 5 bases stayed unmatched. Looked up from germline, CDR1 is SGHRS and CDR2 is YFSETQ. The CDR3 nucleotides read TGCGCCAGCAGCGCTTGGACAGGGGGTTCCTACAATGAGCAGTTCTTC. This translates into CASSAWTGGSYNEQFF.

This clonotype was observed many times. J is TRBJ1-4 and V is TRBV10-3; D unclear. The V gene lost 4 bases and the J gene lost 4 bases, with 13 bases spanning the gap. This CDR3 is 15 amino acids long. The germline V gene has CDR1 ENHRY and CDR2 SYGVKD. Here the CDR3 DNA reads TGTGCCATCAGTGGACCAAAGCTTAATAATGAAAAACTGTTTTTT. It codes for CAISGPKLNNEKLFF.

In its sample, this clonotype was seen a few times. The chain combines TRBV12-3 or TRBV12-4 with TRBJ2-3; TRBD2 aligns across 11 bases. There are 18 residues in the CDR3. After removal of 3 bases from V and 1 base from J, the junction contained 9 bases not matched to a gene. CDR3 amino acids: CASSFGPKLAGGTDTQYF. For the CDR3, the DNA is TGTGCCAGCAGTTTCGGACCGAAACTAGCGGGGGGCACAGATACGCAGTATTTT.

This clonotype showed up just a few times. This chain links TRBV20-1 with TRBJ1-5; 8 positions match TRBD1. V shed 0 bases, J shed 4 bases, and the junction held 5 bases outside the gene matches. This CDR3 region has 15 residues. CDR1 is DFQATT and CDR2 is SNEGSKA in the germline V gene (reference sequence). CDR3 nucleotide sequence: TGCAGTGCTAGAGACGACAGGGGATGGAATCAGCCCCAGCATTTT. It translates to CSARDDRGWNQPQHF.

The chain combines TRBV12-3 or TRBV12-4 with TRBJ2-7; 7 positions agree with TRBD1. V shed 2 bases, J shed 3 bases, and the junction held 4 bases outside the gene matches. The CDR3 has 14 amino acids. This chain's CDR3 is CASSLQAGGYEQYF. In DNA form, the CDR3 reads TGTGCCAGCAGTTTACAGGCAGGGGGCTACGAGCAGTACTTC.

The chain has TRBV29-1 and TRBJ1-1, with D uncertain. Trimming took off 3 bases at V and 0 bases at J, with 8 bases between the two ends. This CDR3 contains 13 residues. Germline-derived CDR1 and CDR2 are SQVTM and ANQGSEA. CDR3 sequence (DNA): TGCAGCGTTGAGGCAGACTTGAACACTGAAGCTTTCTTT. Translating gives CSVEADLNTEAFF.

This clonotype was observed a handful of times. The genes are TRBV27 and TRBJ2-4; TRBD2 agrees at 7 bases. The CDR3 runs 14 residues. The germline V gene encodes CDR1 MNHEY and CDR2 SMNVEV (reference sequence). Trimming at V came to 10 bases and at J to 1 base, leaving 7 bases not matched to a gene. This chain's CDR3 is CATSGRGAKNIQYF. The CDR3 DNA reads TGTGCCACCTCCGGGCGGGGGGCCAAAAACATTCAGTACTTC.

This chain connects TRBV7-6 to TRBJ1-6; no clear D gene. Trimming took off 1 base at V and 7 bases at J, with 8 bases between the two ends. Germline V gives CDR1 SGHVS, CDR2 FNYEAQ. The CDR3 consists of 14 residues. CDR3 DNA sequence: TGTGCCAGCAGCTTAGATGCGTTAAATTCACCCCTCCACTTT. This gives the protein CASSLDALNSPLHF.

This clonotype occurred a few times. This chain links TRBV9 with TRBJ2-5; TRBD2 aligns across 7 bases. The CDR3 contains 14 residues. Germline V gives CDR1 SGDLS, CDR2 YYNGEE. Trimming removed 4 bases from V and 5 bases from J; junction bases left unmatched: 8. CDR3 sequence (DNA): TGTGCCAGCAGCACAAGCGGGACGGGGGAGACCCAGTACTTC. Translated, it gives CASSTSGTGETQYF. Full variable domain (remainder filled in from reference TRBV9 and TRBJ2-5): DSGVTQTPKHLITATGQRVTLRCSPRSGDLSVYWYQQSLDQGLQFLIQYYNGEERAKGNILERFSAQQFPDLHSELNLSSLELGDSALYFCASSTSGTGETQYFGPGTRLLVL.

The genes are TRBV7-7 and TRBJ2-1; 7 bases match TRBD2. Trimming cost V 0 bases and J 4 bases; bases outside gene matches: 6. The germline gives CDR1 SSHAT, CDR2 FNYEAQ (reference sequence). CDR3 length equals 16 residues. The CDR3 sequence is CASSLALGGRYNEQFF. The DNA of the CDR3 is TGTGCCAGCAGCTTAGCGCTTGGCGGGAGATACAATGAGCAGTTCTTC.

The V gene is TRBV6-1, the J gene TRBJ2-5, with TRBD2 matching over 8 bases. Germline V CDR1 and CDR2: MNHNS, SASEGT. The J segment lost 1 base and the V segment lost 5 bases, leaving 9 bases of the junction unmatched. The CDR3 runs 16 residues. CDR3 sequence (DNA): TGTGCCAGCAGTTCTACCCGCCTAGCGGGCCAAGAGACCCAGTACTTC. Its protein is CASSSTRLAGQETQYF.

The chain has TRBV12-3 or TRBV12-4 and TRBJ1-5, with D tentatively TRBD1 (5 bases). The CDR3 has 13 residues. Trimming left V 6 bases short and J 8 bases short, with 14 bases between. CDR3 bases: TGTGCCAGCAGACCGGGACGTCATAAGCCCCAGCATTTT. It codes for CASRPGRHKPQHF.

The sample holds a few counts of this clonotype. This chain connects TRBV10-3 to TRBJ2-3; TRBD2 agrees at 11 bases. Trimming cost V 6 bases and J 1 base; bases outside gene matches: 3. The CDR3 is 15 amino acids. The germline CDR1 and CDR2 sequences are ENHRY and SYGVKD. CDR3 residues: CAIRPGLAGTDTQYF. Here the CDR3 DNA reads TGTGCCATCAGGCCGGGACTAGCGGGCACAGATACGCAGTATTTT.

This clonotype was counted between two and nine times. The J gene is TRBJ2-3, the V gene TRBV6-1; TRBD2 matches at 9 bases. J was trimmed by 6 bases and V by 2 bases; bases with no gene match: 6. The CDR3 length is 15 residues. Germline CDR1 and CDR2: MNHNS and SASEGT. CDR3 amino acids: CASSEPGLASDTQYF. CDR3 nucleotide sequence: TGTGCCAGCAGTGAACCGGGACTAGCATCCGATACGCAGTATTTT.

This clonotype was seen a handful of times. DNA for the CDR3: TGCGCCAGCACCTCCCGAGACACTGAAGCTTTCTTT. The encoded protein is CASTSRDTEAFF. The rearrangement links TRBV5-1 to TRBJ1-1; no clear D. The CDR3 extends over 12 amino acids. Between the trimmed V and J ends, which lost 6 bases and 3 bases, there was a span of 9 bases. CDR1 SGHRS and CDR2 YFSETQ come from the germline V gene.

The table lists this clonotype with a few counts. The rearrangement joins TRBV18 to TRBJ2-7, with D perhaps matching TRBD1 or TRBD2 (5 bases each). Germline V lookup: CDR1 KGHSH, CDR2 LQKENI. The CDR3 is made up of 14 amino acids. Trimming pared 6 bases from V and 3 bases from J, leaving 15 bases between. In nucleotides, the CDR3 is TGTGCCAGCTCTCAGGGTAGCGCAAACTACGAGCAGTACTTC. It translates to CASSQGSANYEQYF.

This clonotype was found many times. This chain connects TRBV29-1 to TRBJ1-5, with TRBD1 matching 9 bases. Germline-derived CDR1 and CDR2 are SQVTM and ANQGSEA. Trimming cost V 4 bases and J 6 bases; bases outside gene matches: 4. The CDR3 extends over 13 amino acids. In nucleotides, the CDR3 is TGCAGCGTTGGGTGGGACAGGGCTCAGCCCCAGCATTTT. Protein: CSVGWDRAQPQHF.

The sample holds a few counts of this clonotype. The chain links TRBV5-1 to TRBJ1-2; unclear D gene. Germline V gene sequence: CDR1 SGHRS, CDR2 YFSETQ. The CDR3 runs to 16 residues. Trimming stripped 0 bases from V and 0 bases from J, with 12 bases between. Written as DNA, the CDR3 is TGCGCCAGCAGCTTGGGTCGCGCGCTACCTAACTATGGCTACACCTTC. Amino acid sequence: CASSLGRALPNYGYTF.

V is TRBV9 and J is TRBJ2-2, with TRBD2 as a possible D gene (7 bases). V lost 0 bases and J 3 bases, leaving 12 bases between the germline ends. CDR3 length: 16 residues. Germline V gene data show CDR1 as SGDLS and CDR2 as YYNGEE. CDR3 sequence reads: CASSVGQGRDTGELFF. CDR3 in DNA: TGTGCCAGCAGCGTAGGGCAGGGGAGGGACACCGGGGAGCTGTTTTTT. The entire variable domain, with the rest obtained from reference TRBV9 and TRBJ2-2, is as follows: DSGVTQTPKHLITATGQRVTLRCSPRSGDLSVYWYQQSLDQGLQFLIQYYNGEERAKGNILERFSAQQFPDLHSELNLSSLELGDSALYFCASSVGQGRDTGELFFGEGSRLTVL.